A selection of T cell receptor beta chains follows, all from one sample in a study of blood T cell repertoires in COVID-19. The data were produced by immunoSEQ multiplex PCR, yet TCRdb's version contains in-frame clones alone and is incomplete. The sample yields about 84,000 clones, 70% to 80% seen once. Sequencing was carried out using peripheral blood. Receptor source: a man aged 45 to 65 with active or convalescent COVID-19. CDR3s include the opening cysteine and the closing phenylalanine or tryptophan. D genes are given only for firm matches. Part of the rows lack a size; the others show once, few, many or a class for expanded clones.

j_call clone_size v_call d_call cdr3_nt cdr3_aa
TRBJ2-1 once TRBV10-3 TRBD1 TGTGCCATCAGGGCGGACAGGGCGGGCTCCTACAATGAGCAGTTCTTC CAIRADRAGSYNEQFF
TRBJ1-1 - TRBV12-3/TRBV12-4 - TGTGCCAGCGTTACGGGGAACACTGAAGCTTTCTTT CASVTGNTEAFF
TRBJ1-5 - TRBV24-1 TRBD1 TGTGCCACCAGTGAACCAGGGGGAAATCAGCCCCAGCATTTT CATSEPGGNQPQHF
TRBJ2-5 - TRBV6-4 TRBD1 TGTGCCAGCAGTGAAGGACAGGGTGAGACCCAGTACTTC CASSEGQGETQYF
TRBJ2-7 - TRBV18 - TGTGCCAGCTCACCAGACTCGACCTCCTACGAGCAGTACTTC CASSPDSTSYEQYF
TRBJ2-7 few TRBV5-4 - TGTGCCAGCAGCTCTCGACTCGACGAGCAGTACTTC CASSSRLDEQYF
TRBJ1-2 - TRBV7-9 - TGTGCCAGCAGCTCCAATTTGGACTCGAGAAGCTATGGCTACACCTTC CASSSNLDSRSYGYTF
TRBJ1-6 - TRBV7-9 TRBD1 TGTGCCAGCAGCTTGGGACAGGGTATACCCCTCCACTTT CASSLGQGIPLHF
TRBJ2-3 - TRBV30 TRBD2 TGTGCCTGGAACCCGGGGGGGTCCACAGATACGCAGTATTTT CAWNPGGSTDTQYF
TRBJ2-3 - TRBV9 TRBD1 TGTGCCAGCAGCGAGTGGACAGGGGATACGCAGTATTTT CASSEWTGDTQYF
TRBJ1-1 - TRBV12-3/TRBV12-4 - TGTGCCAGCAGTTTCGTGGGGCGCGAAGCTTTCTTT CASSFVGREAFF
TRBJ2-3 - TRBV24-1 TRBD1 TGTGCCACCAGTGATTTAGGGGGACAGGGGTTCACAGATACGCAGTATTTT CATSDLGGQGFTDTQYF
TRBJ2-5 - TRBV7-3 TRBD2 TGTGCCAGCAGCAGCCTCGCGGGGGGGCGAGAGACCCAGTACTTC CASSSLAGGRETQYF
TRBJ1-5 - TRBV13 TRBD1 TGTGCCAGCAGCAACAGGGGGATGAGCAATCAGCCCCAGCATTTT CASSNRGMSNQPQHF